One sample yielded the 19 T cell receptor beta chains listed below, sequenced in a study of blood T cells in healthy people across ages. Using a J-beta primer mix together with a sample-barcoded 5' primer, a second PCR was run for about 7 to 12 cycles. One entry per CDR3 protein, called by TCRdb with MiXCR from the 5' RACE reads. The sample yields some 700,000 distinct CDR3 sequences, roughly 43% seen once. Sample: blood. All receptors derive from a woman aged 55-70 years in good health.

In its sample, this clonotype was seen a few times. V is TRBV3-1 and J is TRBJ1-1; D is perhaps TRBD1 (5 bases). CDR1 and CDR2 from the germline V gene are LGHDT and YNNKEL (reference sequence). The CDR3 runs 13 residues. The germline V and J ends were trimmed by 4 bases and 8 bases, with 14 bases remaining between them. The CDR3 loop reads CASSLRSGGEAFF. CDR3 DNA: TGTGCCAGCAGCCTAAGATCGGGGGGGGAAGCTTTCTTT.

The CDR3 loop is CASSLQGSPGLAGPSSYNEQFF. In DNA form, the CDR3 reads TGTGCCAGCAGCCTCCAAGGGTCTCCGGGACTAGCGGGCCCCAGCTCCTACAATGAGCAGTTCTTC. The chain joins TRBV4-2 to TRBJ2-1, with 12 bases aligning to TRBD2. V lost 4 bases to trimming and J lost 0 bases; unmatched junction nucleotides: 19. CDR1 is LGHNA, CDR2 YNFKEQ, per germline. The CDR3 loop spans 22 amino acids.

This clonotype was seen a handful of times. V usage is TRBV6-6 and J usage is TRBJ2-5; TRBD1 is a possible D gene (6 bases). The J call is doubtful: the DNA matches TRBJ2-7 better. Germline CDR1 and CDR2: MNHNY and SVGAGI (reference sequence). This CDR3 region has 11 residues. CDR3 protein: CASSTGIEQYF. The CDR3 DNA follows: TGTGCCAGCAGTACAGGGATCGAGCAGTACTTC.

Worth noting for this clonotype: One end of the junction is discordant with germline, which a read error may explain. V and J are TRBV3-1 and TRBJ2-1, with a tentative D call TRBD2 (5 bases). This CDR3 comprises 13 residues. Germline CDR1 is LGHDT and CDR2 is YNNKEL (reference sequence). CDR3 nucleotides: TGTGCCAGCAGCCAAATGCTAGCCAATAAGCAGTTCTTC. Encoded protein: CASSQMLANKQFF.

To note about this clonotype: Its ends do not fully match the called genes, so a read error is possible. The chain combines TRBV5-1 with TRBJ2-1; 12 bases align to TRBD2. The CDR3 has 17 amino acids. Germline V gene data show CDR1 as SGHRS and CDR2 as YFSETQ. This chain's CDR3 is CASSSASGGAWGNKQFF. CDR3 DNA sequence: TGCGCCAGCAGCTCCGCTAGCGGGGGGGCCTGGGGCAATAAGCAGTTCTTC.

In this sample, this clonotype turned up a few times. This chain joins TRBV5-1 and TRBJ2-1; D is unclear. There are 11 residues in the CDR3. Germline V gives CDR1 SGHRS, CDR2 YFSETQ. V was cut by 3 bases and J by 9 bases, with 7 bases left in between. Written as DNA, the CDR3 is TGCGCCAGCAGCTCTGCCGTTGAGCAGTTCTTC. Translated: CASSSAVEQFF.

The rearrangement joins TRBV7-9 to TRBJ1-2; TRBD1 might be the D (6 bases). V lost 0 bases and J lost 12, with 14 bases in between. Germline V gives CDR1 SEHNR, CDR2 FQNEAQ (reference sequence). The CDR3 has 13 residues. CDR3 coding DNA: TGTGCCAGCAGCTTAGCCCAGGGGACTGGGAACACCTTC. Its protein is CASSLAQGTGNTF. The entire variable domain, with the rest obtained from reference TRBV7-9 and TRBJ1-2, is as follows: DTGVSQNPRHKITKRGQNVTFRCDPISEHNRLYWYRQTLGQGPEFLTYFQNEAQLEKSRLLSDRFSAERPKGSFSTLEIQRTEQGDSAMYLCASSLAQGTGNTFGSGTRLTVV.

This chain connects TRBV25-1 to TRBJ2-1; D tentatively reads TRBD1 or TRBD2 (5 bases each). V was pared by 1 base and J by 3 bases, with 13 bases between. Germline CDR1 and CDR2: MGHDK and SYGVNS. This CDR3 spans 16 amino acids. The CDR3 DNA is TGTGCCAGCAGTGAATCAGGGACCCGATTCTACAATGAGCAGTTCTTC. This gives the protein CASSESGTRFYNEQFF.

The rearrangement links TRBV10-3 to TRBJ2-3; D perhaps matches TRBD2 (7 bases). The CDR3 runs to 15 residues. V was clipped by 6 bases and J by 0 bases, with 13 bases between them. In germline, CDR1 is ENHRY, CDR2 SYGVKD. The CDR3 DNA is TGTGCCATCAGCATAGGGGGGGGGAGCACAGATACGCAGTATTTT. It specifies CAISIGGGSTDTQYF.

The V call is TRBV20-1, the J call TRBJ2-5; 8 bases fit TRBD1. The CDR3 sequence is 15 residues long. V lost 3 bases, J lost 4 bases, and 10 bases stayed unmatched. Germline V gene data show CDR1 as DFQATT and CDR2 as SNEGSKA (reference sequence). Written as DNA, the CDR3 is TGCAGTGCTAGTAGGCGCAGGGGGCTATTAGAGACCCAGTACTTC. The encoded protein is CSASRRRGLLETQYF.

The V and J genes are TRBV3-1 and TRBJ2-7; a weak D match, TRBD1 (5 bases). The J call could be wrong; TRBJ2-5 is a better fit for the DNA end. Germline V gene data show CDR1 as LGHDT and CDR2 as YNNKEL (reference sequence). This CDR3 comprises 14 residues. The CDR3 loop reads CASSQIPQGETQYF. The CDR3 region has the DNA TGTGCCAGCAGCCAAATCCCCCAGGGCGAGACCCAGTACTTC.

This clonotype has a handful of counts. V is TRBV7-2 and J is TRBJ2-7, with D uncertain. V was pared by 5 bases and J by 2 bases, with 16 bases between. The CDR3 spans 15 residues. Germline V gene sequence: CDR1 SGHTA, CDR2 FQGNSA. For the CDR3, the DNA is TGTGCCAGCAGCCCGGCTATAGGAGAACCCTACGAGCAGTACTTC. Its protein is CASSPAIGEPYEQYF.

This clonotype was picked up a small number of times. This rearrangement joins TRBV27 to TRBJ1-1, with 11 bases lining up with TRBD1. After removal of 6 bases from V and 0 bases from J, the junction contained 9 bases not matched to a gene. There are 17 residues in the CDR3. CDR1 MNHEY and CDR2 SMNVEV come from the germline V gene (reference sequence). CDR3: CASSPDRGPLMNTEAFF. The CDR3 DNA follows: TGTGCCAGCAGCCCGGACAGGGGGCCCCTTATGAACACTGAAGCTTTCTTT.

Only a few counts were recorded for this clonotype. The CDR3 DNA reads TGTGCCAGCAGCGCTCGGACGACAGGCCCCACAGATACGCAGTATTTT. It yields the protein CASSARTTGPTDTQYF. The V and J genes are TRBV9 and TRBJ2-3, with a possible D match to TRBD1 (6 bases). CDR1 and CDR2 (germline): SGDLS, YYNGEE. The CDR3 consists of 16 residues. V was pared by 3 bases and J by 2 bases, with 16 bases between.

The chain joins TRBV4-1 to TRBJ2-5; D might be TRBD1 (5 bases). This CDR3 has 16 residues. Germline loops: CDR1 MGHRA, CDR2 YSYEKL. Trimming took 1 base from V and 4 from J, leaving 16 bases between them. The CDR3 sequence is CASSQGAGFVSETQYF. In DNA, the CDR3 is TGCGCCAGCAGCCAAGGGGCAGGGTTCGTCTCAGAGACCCAGTACTTC.

This chain joins TRBV29-1 and TRBJ1-4; D remains unclear. The CDR3 loop spans 12 amino acids. The V and J ends lost 4 bases and 4 bases respectively, with 7 bases between them. CDR1 is SQVTM, CDR2 ANQGSEA, per germline. The CDR3 loop is CSVGAVNEKLFF. DNA for the CDR3: TGCAGCGTTGGGGCAGTTAATGAAAAACTGTTTTTT.

Only a few counts were recorded for this clonotype. The J gene is TRBJ1-5, the V gene TRBV5-1, with 7 positions matching TRBD1. Germline V gene sequence: CDR1 SGHRS, CDR2 YFSETQ. This CDR3 region has 16 residues. Losses at the gene ends were 0 bases for V and 1 base for J; bases not matched to a gene: 4. CDR3 loop: CASSLGYRGSNQPQHF. CDR3 coding DNA: TGCGCCAGCAGCTTGGGATACAGGGGAAGCAATCAGCCCCAGCATTTT.

V is TRBV9 and J is TRBJ2-2; 9 nucleotides agree with TRBD2. CDR3 length equals 16 residues. The V and J ends lost 0 bases and 3 bases, in that order; junction bases with no gene match: 3. The germline V gene encodes CDR1 SGDLS and CDR2 YYNGEE. The DNA of the CDR3 is TGTGCCAGCAGCGTAGTTAGCGGGGGATACACCGGGGAGCTGTTTTTT. It encodes CASSVVSGGYTGELFF.

This clonotype was picked up many times. The genes are TRBV27 and TRBJ2-1; tentative D call: TRBD2 (5 bases). The V end lost 7 bases, the J end lost 8 bases, and 12 bases lay between the germline ends. The CDR3 has 12 amino acids. Germline loops: CDR1 MNHEY, CDR2 SMNVEV (reference sequence). The DNA of the CDR3 is TGTGCCAGCACGGGATATATGGATGAGCAGTTCTTC. It yields the protein CASTGYMDEQFF.